A single sample gave rise to the 12 T cell receptor beta chains below, sequenced in a study of T cells in localized non-small cell lung cancer. Repertoires were generated with immunoSEQ multiplex PCR, while TCRdb's copy carries only in-frame clones and drops some. The sample records about 6,300 clones, 15% being singletons. Sample: normal lung tissue next to the tumor, taken before any cancer treatment. The receptors were gathered from a male donor aged 60 or over with stage II squamous cell lung carcinoma.

V and J are TRBV19 and TRBJ1-2, with a possible D match to TRBD1 (5 bases). V gave up 5 bases and J gave up 2 bases, with 12 bases separating them. Germline assignment: CDR1 LNHDA and CDR2 SQIVND (reference sequence). This CDR3 is 14 amino acids long. The CDR3 nucleotides are TGTGCCAGTAGTGCGGTCTCAGGGAACTATGGCTACACCTTC. It encodes CASSAVSGNYGYTF.

This chain uses TRBV19 with TRBJ2-6, with D tentatively TRBD1 (5 bases). The CDR3 sequence is 16 residues long. Germline loops: CDR1 LNHDA, CDR2 SQIVND (reference sequence). V lost 5 bases and J lost 3, with 14 bases in between. CDR3: CASSPQWGGGANVLTF. The CDR3, as DNA: TGTGCCAGTAGTCCCCAGTGGGGCGGTGGGGCCAACGTCCTGACTTTC.

This clone has just a few counts. The chain employs TRBV6-8 and TRBJ2-5, with 8 bases fitting TRBD1. V lost 8 bases, J lost 11 bases, and 16 bases stayed unmatched. The CDR3 consists of 14 residues. CDR1 MNHGY and CDR2 SAAAGT come from the germline V gene. This CDR3 reads CASRTGQGAWSQYF. CDR3 sequence (DNA): TGTGCCAGCCGGACCGGACAGGGTGCTTGGAGTCAGTACTTC.

The chain uses TRBV5-1 and TRBJ2-2; 10 bases agree with TRBD1. The CDR3 is 15 amino acids. Germline-derived CDR1 and CDR2 are SGHRS and YFSETQ. The junction had 5 bases not matched to a gene; V was cut back by 4 bases and J by 5 bases. DNA for the CDR3: TGCGCCAGCAGCCGAAGGACAGGGGGGACCGGGGAGCTGTTTTTT. Its translation is CASSRRTGGTGELFF.

The rearrangement links TRBV9 to TRBJ2-7; D is unresolved. This CDR3 contains 13 residues. Germline V gene data show CDR1 as SGDLS and CDR2 as YYNGEE. Trimming left V 0 bases short and J 5 bases short, with 9 bases between. As DNA, the CDR3 is TGTGCCAGCAGCGTAGGGGTCAACCACGAGCAGTACTTC. Protein product: CASSVGVNHEQYF. Complete variable domain (other parts from reference TRBV9 and TRBJ2-7): DSGVTQTPKHLITATGQRVTLRCSPRSGDLSVYWYQQSLDQGLQFLIQYYNGEERAKGNILERFSAQQFPDLHSELNLSSLELGDSALYFCASSVGVNHEQYFGPGTRLTVT.

This clone was seen a handful of times. V usage is TRBV19 and J usage is TRBJ1-2, with 10 nucleotides matching TRBD1. Looked up from germline, CDR1 is LNHDA and CDR2 is SQIVND (reference sequence). The trim removed 5 bases at V and 7 bases at J, leaving 4 bases unmatched. The CDR3 is 13 residues long. The CDR3 here is CASSPTGGSGYTF. CDR3 DNA: TGTGCCAGTAGTCCGACAGGGGGCTCTGGCTACACCTTC.

This clone came up many times. The chain employs TRBV9 and TRBJ2-5; 9 bases line up with TRBD2. Germline V gives CDR1 SGDLS, CDR2 YYNGEE. This CDR3 has 15 amino acids. V shed 4 bases, J shed 5 bases, and the junction held 9 bases outside the gene matches. CDR3 in DNA: TGTGCCAGCAGCTCCGGGACTAGCTTTTCGGAGACCCAGTACTTC. Amino acid sequence: CASSSGTSFSETQYF.

There are a few counts of this clone. The gene calls are TRBV28 and TRBJ2-4; no definite D call. Germline V gene sequence: CDR1 MDHEN, CDR2 SYDVKM. V was cut by 5 bases and J by 3 bases, with 20 bases left in between. This CDR3 comprises 17 residues. The CDR3 loop is CASSLTGPPFFKNIQYF. The CDR3 DNA reads TGTGCCAGCAGTCTAACCGGACCCCCATTCTTCAAAAACATTCAGTACTTC.

This clone was detected only a few times. This chain joins TRBV7-6 and TRBJ2-2; D not resolved. The CDR3 spans 14 residues. Germline V gene sequence: CDR1 SGHVS, CDR2 FNYEAQ. The V gene lost 2 bases and the J gene lost 4 bases, with 8 bases spanning the gap. The CDR3 DNA follows: TGTGCCAGCAGCTTACAGGCCATCACCGGGGAGCTGTTTTTT. It codes for CASSLQAITGELFF. Together with reference TRBV7-6 and TRBJ2-2, the CDR3 gives the full variable domain: GAGVSQSPRYKVTKRGQDVALRCDPISGHVSLYWYRQALGQGPEFLTYFNYEAQQDKSGLPNDRFSAERPEGSISTLTIQRTEQRDSAMYRCASSLQAITGELFFGEGSRLTVL.

This sequence joins TRBV23-1 and TRBJ1-1, with D maybe TRBD1 (5 bases). TRBV23-1 is annotated as an ORF whose role is uncertain. The V end was cut by 6 bases, the J end by 10 bases, with 18 bases between. The CDR3 extends over 13 amino acids. CDR3 loop: CASSQELHGGAFF. In DNA form, the CDR3 reads TGCGCCAGCAGCCAAGAACTGCACGGGGGAGCTTTCTTT.

J is TRBJ2-1 and V is TRBV25-1; 12 nucleotides align to TRBD2. Germline V lookup: CDR1 MGHDK, CDR2 SYGVNS. This CDR3 has 15 amino acids. After removal of 3 bases from V and 11 bases from J, the junction contained 8 bases not matched to a gene. CDR3 coding DNA: TGTGCCAGCAGTGATCCTAGCGGGGGGGAGAGGAAGCAGTTCTTC. It is translated as CASSDPSGGERKQFF. Looking up the rest from reference TRBV25-1 and TRBJ2-1 gives the full variable domain: EADIYQTPRYLVIGTGKKITLECSQTMGHDKMYWYQQDPGMELHLIHYSYGVNSTEKGDLSSESTVSRIRTEHFPLTLESARPSHTSQYLCASSDPSGGERKQFFGPGTRLTVL.

This clone was observed a few times. This chain connects TRBV11-3 to TRBJ2-1, with D possibly matching TRBD2 (5 bases). CDR1 and CDR2 from the germline V gene are SGHNT and YENEEA. The CDR3 has 15 amino acids. Trimming took 5 bases from V and 0 from J, leaving 11 bases between them. The CDR3 DNA reads as TGTGCCAGCAGCCCTCTAGGGAGCTCCTACAATGAGCAGTTCTTC. It is translated as CASSPLGSSYNEQFF.